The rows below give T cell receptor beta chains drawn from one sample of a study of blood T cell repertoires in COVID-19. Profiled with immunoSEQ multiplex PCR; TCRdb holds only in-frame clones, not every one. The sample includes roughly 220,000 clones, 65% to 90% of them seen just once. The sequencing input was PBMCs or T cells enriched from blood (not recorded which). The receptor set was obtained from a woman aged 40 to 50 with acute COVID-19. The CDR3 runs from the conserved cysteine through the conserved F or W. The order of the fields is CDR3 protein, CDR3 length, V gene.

CDR3 protein: CASSLRTDEETYNEQFF; CDR3 length: 17; V gene: TRBV9
CDR3 protein: CASSTRQGQETQYF; CDR3 length: 14; V gene: TRBV19
CDR3 protein: CASSLRRSGQPQHF; CDR3 length: 14; V gene: TRBV28
CDR3 protein: CASSIPTGLEQFF; CDR3 length: 13; V gene: TRBV4-1
CDR3 protein: CASRGAAYEQYF; CDR3 length: 12; V gene: TRBV6-1
CDR3 protein: CASSLAHGLAGGRETQYF; CDR3 length: 18; V gene: TRBV7-6
CDR3 protein: CASTVGQGAIDTQYF; CDR3 length: 15; V gene: TRBV6-5
CDR3 protein: CASRIGTGWRYGYTF; CDR3 length: 15; V gene: TRBV6-5
CDR3 protein: CASSTGTENTGELFF; CDR3 length: 15; V gene: TRBV28
CDR3 protein: CASRSTGTGGYEQYF; CDR3 length: 15; V gene: TRBV6-5